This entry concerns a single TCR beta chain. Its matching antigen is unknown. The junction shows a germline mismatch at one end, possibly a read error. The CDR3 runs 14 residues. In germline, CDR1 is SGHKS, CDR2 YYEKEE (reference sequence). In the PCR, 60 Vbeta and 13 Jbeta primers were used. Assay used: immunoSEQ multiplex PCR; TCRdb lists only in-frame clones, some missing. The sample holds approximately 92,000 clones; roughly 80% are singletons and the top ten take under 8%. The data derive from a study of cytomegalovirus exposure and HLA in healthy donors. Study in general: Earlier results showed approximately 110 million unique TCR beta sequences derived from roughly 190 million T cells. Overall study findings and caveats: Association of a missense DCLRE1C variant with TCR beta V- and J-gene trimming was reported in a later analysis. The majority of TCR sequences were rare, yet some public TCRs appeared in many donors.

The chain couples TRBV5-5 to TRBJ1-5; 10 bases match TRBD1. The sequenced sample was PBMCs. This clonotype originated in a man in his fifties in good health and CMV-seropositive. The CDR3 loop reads CASSSGQGRQPQNF. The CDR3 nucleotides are TGTGCCAGCAGCTCGGGACAGGGGCGTCAGCCCCAGAATTTT.